This is a list of T cell receptor beta chains from one sample in a study of cytomegalovirus exposure and HLA in healthy donors. This table comes from immunoSEQ multiplex PCR, and its TCRdb copy is limited to in-frame clones, with some not included. The table includes around 300,000 clones, roughly 90% detected once. Sequenced: PBMCs. The source is a woman between 18 and 29 years old in good health and CMV-seronegative. CDR3s include the opening cysteine and the closing phenylalanine or tryptophan. A D gene is named only where the DNA matches it firmly. Rows give clone size only sometimes, using once, few, many, or a class for an expanded clone.

v_gene: TRBV18; j_gene: TRBJ1-3; d_gene: .; abundance: .; CDR3aa: CASSRGSGNTIYF; CDR3nt: TGTGCCAGCTCACGCGGATCTGGAAACACCATATATTTT
v_gene: TRBV2; j_gene: TRBJ2-1; d_gene: TRBD1; abundance: .; CDR3aa: CASSLGQTTYNEQFF; CDR3nt: TGTGCCAGCAGCCTGGGACAGACGACCTACAATGAGCAGTTCTTC
v_gene: TRBV21-1; j_gene: TRBJ2-7; d_gene: .; abundance: .; CDR3aa: CASSTRTSGGDYEQYF; CDR3nt: TGTGCCAGCAGCACCCGGACTAGCGGGGGGGACTACGAGCAGTACTTC
v_gene: TRBV19; j_gene: TRBJ1-5; d_gene: TRBD1; abundance: .; CDR3aa: CASRPQGGNQPQHF; CDR3nt: TGTGCCAGTAGGCCACAGGGGGGCAATCAGCCCCAGCATTTT
v_gene: TRBV30; j_gene: TRBJ1-4; d_gene: TRBD1; abundance: .; CDR3aa: CAWSLTTGGREKLFF; CDR3nt: TGTGCCTGGAGTCTCACGACAGGGGGCCGTGAAAAACTGTTTTTT
v_gene: TRBV11-2; j_gene: TRBJ1-1; d_gene: .; abundance: .; CDR3aa: CASSLGHGIEAFF; CDR3nt: TGTGCCAGCAGCTTAGGCCACGGGATTGAAGCTTTCTTT
v_gene: TRBV11-2; j_gene: TRBJ2-5; d_gene: TRBD2; abundance: once; CDR3aa: CASSARLAGGPAQETQYF; CDR3nt: TGTGCCAGCAGCGCCCGACTAGCGGGGGGCCCGGCTCAGGAGACCCAGTACTTC
v_gene: TRBV9; j_gene: TRBJ2-2; d_gene: TRBD1; abundance: .; CDR3aa: CASSHRDRDTGELFF; CDR3nt: TGTGCCAGCAGCCATAGGGACAGGGATACCGGGGAGCTGTTTTTT
v_gene: TRBV27; j_gene: TRBJ1-1; d_gene: TRBD1; abundance: .; CDR3aa: CASSRRQGGTEAFF; CDR3nt: TGTGCCAGCAGTAGAAGACAGGGCGGCACTGAAGCTTTCTTT
v_gene: TRBV5-1; j_gene: TRBJ1-3; d_gene: TRBD1; abundance: .; CDR3aa: CASRGTGLTGNTIYF; CDR3nt: TGCGCCAGCAGGGGGACAGGTTTGACTGGAAACACCATATATTTT
v_gene: TRBV4-2; j_gene: TRBJ2-7; d_gene: .; abundance: .; CDR3aa: CASSQGGSGDYEQYF; CDR3nt: TGTGCCAGCAGCCAAGGCGGGTCGGGGGACTACGAGCAGTACTTC
v_gene: TRBV25-1; j_gene: TRBJ2-7; d_gene: TRBD2; abundance: .; CDR3aa: CASSAFWRGDSYEQYF; CDR3nt: TGTGCCAGCAGTGCTTTTTGGCGGGGGGACTCCTACGAGCAGTACTTC
v_gene: TRBV27; j_gene: TRBJ2-5; d_gene: TRBD2; abundance: .; CDR3aa: CASSPGTSGVETQYF; CDR3nt: TGTGCCAGCAGTCCCGGGACTAGCGGGGTTGAGACCCAGTACTTC
v_gene: TRBV27; j_gene: TRBJ2-1; d_gene: .; abundance: .; CDR3aa: CASSPNFETITNNEQFF; CDR3nt: TGTGCCAGCAGCCCCAATTTCGAGACTATCACAAACAATGAGCAGTTCTTC
v_gene: TRBV19; j_gene: TRBJ1-6; d_gene: .; abundance: .; CDR3aa: CASSSPGSASNSPLHF; CDR3nt: TGTGCCAGTAGTAGTCCAGGGTCGGCGAGCAATTCACCCCTCCACTTT
v_gene: TRBV13; j_gene: TRBJ2-7; d_gene: TRBD1; abundance: .; CDR3aa: CASSSKNPRQGPQALSEQYF; CDR3nt: TGTGCCAGCAGCTCAAAAAACCCGAGACAGGGTCCCCAAGCTCTGTCCGAGCAGTACTTC
v_gene: TRBV9; j_gene: TRBJ2-2; d_gene: .; abundance: .; CDR3aa: CASSAAVGELFF; CDR3nt: TGTGCCAGCAGCGCAGCGGTGGGGGAGCTGTTTTTT
v_gene: TRBV6-4; j_gene: TRBJ2-1; d_gene: .; abundance: .; CDR3aa: CASSDSAAEGGEQFF; CDR3nt: TGTGCCAGCAGTGACTCCGCAGCCGAGGGCGGTGAGCAGTTCTTC
v_gene: TRBV19; j_gene: TRBJ1-5; d_gene: .; abundance: .; CDR3aa: CASSSGGVYSNQPQHF; CDR3nt: TGTGCCAGTAGTTCAGGAGGAGTGTATAGCAATCAGCCCCAGCATTTT
v_gene: TRBV7-9; j_gene: TRBJ2-7; d_gene: .; abundance: .; CDR3aa: CASSFWRAHEQYF; CDR3nt: TGTGCCAGCAGCTTTTGGAGGGCCCACGAGCAGTACTTC
v_gene: TRBV5-6; j_gene: TRBJ2-7; d_gene: .; abundance: .; CDR3aa: CASSSDQRDEQYF; CDR3nt: TGTGCCAGCAGCTCGGACCAGAGGGACGAGCAGTACTTC
v_gene: TRBV6-8; j_gene: TRBJ2-7; d_gene: .; abundance: .; CDR3aa: CASSYSRQGTYEQYF; CDR3nt: TGTGCCAGCAGTTATTCTCGGCAGGGGACCTACGAGCAGTACTTC
v_gene: TRBV5-1; j_gene: TRBJ2-1; d_gene: .; abundance: .; CDR3aa: CASSLPGQFGYNEQFF; CDR3nt: TGCGCCAGCAGCTTGCCCGGCCAATTCGGGTACAATGAGCAGTTCTTC
v_gene: TRBV27; j_gene: TRBJ1-1; d_gene: TRBD1; abundance: .; CDR3aa: CASSPGQGNTEAFF; CDR3nt: TGTGCCAGCAGTCCCGGACAGGGGAACACTGAAGCTTTCTTT
v_gene: TRBV9; j_gene: TRBJ2-3; d_gene: TRBD2; abundance: .; CDR3aa: CASSVGGTSGGADTQYF; CDR3nt: TGTGCCAGCAGCGTAGGAGGGACTAGCGGGGGGGCAGATACGCAGTATTTT
v_gene: TRBV6-1; j_gene: TRBJ2-7; d_gene: TRBD1; abundance: .; CDR3aa: CASSEGRQGWYEQYF; CDR3nt: TGTGCCAGCAGTGAAGGGAGACAGGGATGGTACGAGCAGTACTTC
v_gene: TRBV4-2; j_gene: TRBJ2-7; d_gene: TRBD2; abundance: .; CDR3aa: CASSPTSGGFGQYF; CDR3nt: TGTGCCAGCAGCCCAACTAGCGGGGGGTTCGGGCAGTACTTC
v_gene: TRBV6-1; j_gene: TRBJ1-5; d_gene: TRBD1; abundance: .; CDR3aa: CASTPDRGVQPQHF; CDR3nt: TGTGCCAGCACCCCAGACAGGGGGGTTCAGCCCCAGCATTTT
v_gene: TRBV4-1; j_gene: TRBJ2-5; d_gene: TRBD2; abundance: .; CDR3aa: CASSQTLAGAPAEETQYF; CDR3nt: TGCGCCAGCAGCCAAACTCTAGCGGGGGCCCCTGCAGAAGAGACCCAGTACTTC
v_gene: TRBV30; j_gene: TRBJ2-3; d_gene: .; abundance: .; CDR3aa: CAWGAGSGDTQYF; CDR3nt: TGTGCCTGGGGGGCAGGGTCCGGAGATACGCAGTATTTT
v_gene: TRBV2; j_gene: TRBJ1-2; d_gene: .; abundance: .; CDR3aa: CASRSFRQSPWTNYGYTF; CDR3nt: TGTGCCAGCCGAAGCTTTAGACAGTCGCCATGGACTAACTATGGCTACACCTTC
v_gene: TRBV2; j_gene: TRBJ1-6; d_gene: TRBD1; abundance: .; CDR3aa: CASLRTGGPYNSPLHF; CDR3nt: TGTGCCAGTTTAAGGACAGGGGGACCCTATAATTCGCCCCTCCACTTT
v_gene: TRBV28; j_gene: TRBJ1-5; d_gene: .; abundance: .; CDR3aa: CASSSMAGPNQPQHF; CDR3nt: TGTGCCAGCAGCTCGATGGCGGGCCCGAATCAGCCCCAGCATTTT
v_gene: TRBV19; j_gene: TRBJ1-1; d_gene: TRBD1; abundance: .; CDR3aa: CASRETGVNTEAFF; CDR3nt: TGTGCCAGTAGAGAGACAGGGGTGAACACTGAAGCTTTCTTT
v_gene: TRBV6-1; j_gene: TRBJ2-4; d_gene: TRBD1; abundance: .; CDR3aa: CASLDYRGRSPIQYF; CDR3nt: TGTGCCAGCCTAGACTACAGGGGGCGGTCACCCATTCAGTACTTC
v_gene: TRBV11-2; j_gene: TRBJ1-2; d_gene: TRBD1; abundance: .; CDR3aa: CASSLGQGSFYGYTF; CDR3nt: TGTGCCAGCAGCTTGGGACAGGGAAGTTTTTATGGCTACACCTTC
v_gene: TRBV7-2; j_gene: TRBJ2-7; d_gene: .; abundance: .; CDR3aa: CASSLGRGKYF; CDR3nt: TGTGCCAGCAGCTTAGGGCGGGGAAAGTACTTC
v_gene: TRBV28; j_gene: TRBJ2-1; d_gene: .; abundance: .; CDR3aa: CASSPGSGPYNEQFF; CDR3nt: TGTGCCAGCAGTCCCGGGTCCGGCCCATACAATGAGCAGTTCTTC
v_gene: TRBV5-1; j_gene: TRBJ2-7; d_gene: TRBD1; abundance: .; CDR3aa: CASSLAAGTGSYEQYF; CDR3nt: TGCGCCAGCAGCTTGGCCGCCGGGACAGGGTCCTACGAGCAGTACTTC
v_gene: TRBV7-9; j_gene: TRBJ2-7; d_gene: TRBD1; abundance: .; CDR3aa: CSSSSDRVLLGEQYF; CDR3nt: TGTTCCAGCAGCTCCGACAGGGTTCTCCTCGGCGAGCAGTACTTC